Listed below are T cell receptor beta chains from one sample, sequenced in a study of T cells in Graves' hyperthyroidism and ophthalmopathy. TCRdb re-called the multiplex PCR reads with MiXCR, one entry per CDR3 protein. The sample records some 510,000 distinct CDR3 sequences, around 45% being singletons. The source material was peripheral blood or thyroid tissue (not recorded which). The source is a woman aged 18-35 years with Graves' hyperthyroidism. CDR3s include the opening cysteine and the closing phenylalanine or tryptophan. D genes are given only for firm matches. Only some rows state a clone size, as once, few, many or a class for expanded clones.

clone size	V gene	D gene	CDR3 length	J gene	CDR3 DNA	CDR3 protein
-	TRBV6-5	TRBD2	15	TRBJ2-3	TGTGCCAGCAGTTACAGCGGGGCAAGCACAGATACGCAGTATTTT	CASSYSGASTDTQYF
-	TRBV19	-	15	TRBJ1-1	TGTGCCAGTAGTATAGATCGCTGGACACTCACTGAAGCTTTCTTT	CASSIDRWTLTEAFF
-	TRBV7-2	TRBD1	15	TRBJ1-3	TGTGCCAGCAGCTCACCAACAGGGGCTGGAAACACCATATATTTT	CASSSPTGAGNTIYF
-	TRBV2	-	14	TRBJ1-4	TGTGCCAGCAGCCTCCGGGACGGCAATGAAAAACTGTTTTTT	CASSLRDGNEKLFF
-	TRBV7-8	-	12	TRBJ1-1	TGTGCCAGCAGCTCCCCTGCCACTGAAGCTTTCTTT	CASSSPATEAFF
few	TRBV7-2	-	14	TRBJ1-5	TGTGCCAGCAGCTCCTACAGGGAAGACCAGCCCCAGCATTTT	CASSSYREDQPQHF
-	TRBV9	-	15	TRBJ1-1	TGTGCCAGTAGTGTAGCTTTTCCGGGGGGCACTGAAGCTTTCTTT	CASSVAFPGGTEAFF
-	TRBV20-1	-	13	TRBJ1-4	TGCAGTGCTAACAGGGTTACTAATGAAAAACTGTTTTTT	CSANRVTNEKLFF
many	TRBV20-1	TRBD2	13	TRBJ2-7	TGCAGTGCTAGAGTAGCGGGAGTTCGCGAGCAGTACTTC	CSARVAGVREQYF
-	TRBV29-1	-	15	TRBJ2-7	TGCAGCGTTGTCCCTCCCGGCGGAAGCTCCTACGAGCAGTACTTC	CSVVPPGGSSYEQYF
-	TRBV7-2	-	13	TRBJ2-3	TGTGCCAGCAGCTTAGTTGGCAAGCGTACGCAGTATTTT	CASSLVGKRTQYF
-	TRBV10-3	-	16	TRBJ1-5	TGTGCCATCAGTGAGTCTATGGGGTCCCCGGGTCAGCCCCAGCATTTT	CAISESMGSPGQPQHF
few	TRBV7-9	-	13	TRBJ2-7	TGTGCCAGCAGCGTCGGGGGCGGAAACGAGCAGTACTTC	CASSVGGGNEQYF
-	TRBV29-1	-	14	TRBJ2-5	TGCAGCGTTGAAGATGCGGCAGGCGGGAAGACCCAGTACTTC	CSVEDAAGGKTQYF
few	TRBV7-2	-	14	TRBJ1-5	TGCGCCAGCAGCCCCCGACAGAACAATCAGCCCCAGCATTTT	CASSPRQNNQPQHF
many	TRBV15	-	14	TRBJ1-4	TGTGCCACCAGCAGAGATCTCTTTCGGGAAAAACTGTTTTTT	CATSRDLFREKLFF
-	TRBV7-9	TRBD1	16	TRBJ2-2	TGTGCCAGTAGTATGACCGGGACAGTGAACACCGGGGAGCTGTTTTTT	CASSMTGTVNTGELFF
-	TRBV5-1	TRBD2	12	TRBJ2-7	TGCGCCAGCACCAACCCGGGAGGGGAGCAGTACTTC	CASTNPGGEQYF
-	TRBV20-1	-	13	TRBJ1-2	TGCAGTGCTAGAGAAACAGTCCCCTATGGCTACACCTTC	CSARETVPYGYTF
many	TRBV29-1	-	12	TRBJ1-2	TGCAGCGTTCTGCATATAAACTATGGCTACACCTTC	CSVLHINYGYTF
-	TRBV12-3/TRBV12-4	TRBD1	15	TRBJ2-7	TGTGCTAGTGTCGACCCGGGACAGGGGCTGAACGAGCAGTACTTC	CASVDPGQGLNEQYF
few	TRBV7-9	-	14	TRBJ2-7	TGTGCCAGCAGCCTGACTAGGAGCTCCTACGAGCAGTACTTC	CASSLTRSSYEQYF
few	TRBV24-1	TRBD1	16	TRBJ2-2	TGTGCCACCAGTGATTCCACAGGGGGATGGACCGGGGAGCTGTTTTTT	CATSDSTGGWTGELFF
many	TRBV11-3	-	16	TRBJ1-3	TGTGCCAGCAGCTTCTCCCACGTACGCTCTGGAAACACCATATATTTT	CASSFSHVRSGNTIYF
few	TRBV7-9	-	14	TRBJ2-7	TGCGCCAGCAGCCAAGTAGGAAGATCCTACGAGCAGTACTTC	CASSQVGRSYEQYF
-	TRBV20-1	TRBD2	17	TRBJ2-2	TGCAGTGCTAGAGCCTTCAGAGGCGGGAGTTTCGCCGGGGAGCTGTTTTTT	CSARAFRGGSFAGELFF
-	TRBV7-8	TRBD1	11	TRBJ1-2	TGCGCCAGCAGCCGACAGGGTTCTCGGACCTTC	CASSRQGSRTF
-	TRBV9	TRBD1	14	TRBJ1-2	TGTGCCAGCAGCGTAGGGGGGACAGTGTATGACTACACCTTC	CASSVGGTVYDYTF
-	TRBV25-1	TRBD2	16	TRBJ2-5	TGTGCCAGCAGCCAAGAGGCTAGCGGGAGTTCAGAGACCCAGTACTTC	CASSQEASGSSETQYF
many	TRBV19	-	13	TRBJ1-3	TGTGCCAGTAGTATAGATCCTGGAAACACCATATATTTT	CASSIDPGNTIYF
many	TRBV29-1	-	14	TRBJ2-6	TGCAGCGCCCTCACGGGATCTGGGGCCAACGTCCTGACTTTC	CSALTGSGANVLTF
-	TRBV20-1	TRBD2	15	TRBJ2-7	TGCAGTGCTAGAGAGGTTGGGCTAGCGGGGGCCGAGCAGTACTTC	CSAREVGLAGAEQYF
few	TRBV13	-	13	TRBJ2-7	TGTGCCAGCAGTTGGGGCCTAACCTACGAGCAGTACTTC	CASSWGLTYEQYF
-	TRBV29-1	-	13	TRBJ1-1	TGCAGCGGAGAAGGGGAGCCGGGGACTGAAGCTTTCTTT	CSGEGEPGTEAFF
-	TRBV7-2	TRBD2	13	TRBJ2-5	TGTGCCAGCAGCGTTAGCGGGCAAGAGACCCAGTACTTC	CASSVSGQETQYF
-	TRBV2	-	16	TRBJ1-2	TGTGCCAGCAGTTACTCCCGGGGAGGGACAAACTATGGCTACACCTTC	CASSYSRGGTNYGYTF
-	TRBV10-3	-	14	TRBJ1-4	TGTGCCAGCAGTTACGAGAGGGAGAATGAAAAACTGTTTTTT	CASSYERENEKLFF